Listed here are 20 T cell receptor beta chains from one sample, sequenced in a study of tumor and adjacent non-tumor tissue in lung cancer. Three rounds of nested PCR, following a modified ARM-PCR protocol, produced the TCRbeta library. TCRdb re-called the multiplex PCR reads through MiXCR, storing one row per CDR3 protein. The sample holds some 100,000 distinct CDR3 sequences; around three quarters are singletons and the top ten take approximately 28%. No cell sorting was done before RNA was extracted from the tissue. Distant lung tissue was collected more than 3 cm away from the tumor edge. The specimen was distant non-tumor lung tissue. The receptors stem from a man between 60 and 75 years old with small cell lung cancer.

Comments on this clonotype: This sequence may be a read error, since a much larger clone differs from it by one base. The chain combines TRBV5-1 with TRBJ2-1; D remains unclear. This CDR3 contains 12 residues. Per the germline V gene, CDR1 is SGHRS and CDR2 is YFSETQ. Trimming removed 3 bases from V and 7 bases from J, with 8 bases in between. The CDR3 is CASSSSVNEQFF. In nucleotides, the CDR3 is TGCGCCAGCAGCTCGTCGGTGAATGAGCAGTTCTTC.

This clonotype was detected once. V and J are TRBV11-3 and TRBJ2-5; weak D call: TRBD1 (6 bases). This CDR3 comprises 15 residues. Germline loops: CDR1 SGHNT, CDR2 YENEEA. Trimming took 7 bases from V and 11 from J, leaving 26 bases between them. The CDR3 nucleotides are TGTGCCAGCAACTCCGCGAGCAATCGATTCGGGACACAGTACTTC. This encodes CASNSASNRFGTQYF.

The chain links TRBV12-3 or TRBV12-4 to TRBJ2-1; 8 bases agree with TRBD2. The CDR3 sequence is 17 residues long. Trimming took 4 bases from V and 9 from J; bases not matched to a gene: 17. CDR3 residues: CASSSGGGLTSGCEQFF. DNA for the CDR3: TGTGCCAGCAGTTCGGGAGGGGGACTAACGAGTGGTTGTGAGCAGTTCTTC.

In this sample, this clonotype turned up once. The chain joins TRBV12-3 or TRBV12-4 to TRBJ1-5; D is ambiguous. V lost 10 bases to trimming and J lost 0 bases, with 16 bases between them. This CDR3 is built from 15 residues. This chain's CDR3 is CANSEEVGSNQPQHF. The CDR3 bases are TGTGCCAACAGCGAGGAGGTCGGTAGCAATCAGCCCCAGCATTTT.

Regarding this clonotype: No conserved phenylalanine or tryptophan is present at the end of the CDR3, so a read error is the likely explanation. The chain employs TRBV4-2 and TRBJ2-3; 7 bases agree with TRBD2. The CDR3 totals 17 residues. The V gene end was trimmed by 4 bases and the J gene end by 3 bases; junction bases not matched to a gene: 13. Looked up from germline, CDR1 is LGHNA and CDR2 is YNFKEQ. The CDR3 bases are TGTGCCAGCAGCCCTGATCCAAGCGGGGAGGGGACAGATACGCAGTATATT. Amino acid sequence: CASSPDPSGEGTDTQYI.

The gene calls are TRBV6-5 and TRBJ1-4; D gene unclear. Per germline, CDR1 MNHEY and CDR2 SVGAGI. The CDR3 is 16 amino acids. The CDR3 nucleotides are TGTGATAGCGCCACCAAGAATTCAGCAACTAATGAAAAACTGTTTTTT. It translates to CDSATKNSATNEKLFF.

As concerns this clonotype: At one end, the junction sequence differs from germline, possibly due to a read error. The V call is TRBV11-2, the J call TRBJ2-1; TRBD2 matches 11 bases. Per germline, CDR1 SGHAT and CDR2 FQNNGV. The CDR3 is 16 amino acids. The CDR3 is CASSLSLLAGDNVQFF. CDR3 nucleotide sequence: TGTGCCAGCAGCTTATCTTTACTAGCGGGAGACAATGTGCAGTTCTTC. Full variable domain (rest looked up from reference TRBV11-2 and TRBJ2-1): EAGVAQSPRYKIIEKRQSVAFWCNPISGHATLYWYQQILGQGPKLLIQFQNNGVVDDSQLPKDRFSAERLKGVDSTLKIQPAKLEDSAVYLCASSLSLLAGDNVQFFGPGTRLTVL.

The gene calls are TRBV11-1 and TRBJ2-1; perhaps TRBD2 as D (7 bases). The CDR3 totals 18 residues. Between the trimmed V and J ends, which lost 6 bases and 7 bases, there was a span of 28 bases. Germline V gene sequence: CDR1 SGHAT, CDR2 FQDESV (reference sequence). The CDR3 here is CASSSESRTRGSANEQFF. The DNA for the CDR3 is TGTGCCAGCAGTTCAGAATCGAGGACTAGGGGGAGTGCTAATGAGCAGTTCTTC.

A word on this clonotype: Sequence at one end of the junction differs from germline and may be a read error. J is TRBJ1-3 and V is TRBV12-3 or TRBV12-4, with D maybe TRBD1 (6 bases). The CDR3 extends over 15 amino acids. The CDR3 is CASSLTGDSCNTTYF. The CDR3 DNA reads TGTGCCAGCAGTTTGACAGGAGACTCTTGTAACACCACATATTTT.

This sequence joins TRBV12-3 or TRBV12-4 and TRBJ2-6; unclear D gene. The CDR3 has 16 residues. V lost 10 bases, J lost 0 bases, and 16 bases lay in between. In DNA form, the CDR3 reads TGTGCCACCACTCCCTTCATAAACTCTGGGGCCAACGTCCTGACTTTC. This translates into CATTPFINSGANVLTF.

Remarks on this clonotype: The junction does not match germline at one end; this may be a read error. The genes are TRBV6-6 and TRBJ1-1; 8 bases fit TRBD1. The CDR3 has 14 amino acids. Germline lookup yields CDR1 MNHNY and CDR2 SVGAGI (reference sequence). The CDR3 bases are TGTGCCGGCAGCACCGGACAGGGAATAACTGAAACTTTCTTT. As protein: CAGSTGQGITETFF.

A note on this clonotype: One end of the junction fails to match germline, which may point to a read error. The chain recombines TRBV20-1 with TRBJ1-3; 9 positions match TRBD1. The V gene's germline CDR1 is DFQATT and CDR2 SNEGSKA (reference sequence). The CDR3 is made up of 15 amino acids. The CDR3 region has the DNA TGCAGTGCAAAAAAACAGGGGGCGCCTGGAGACACCATATATTTT. As protein: CSAKKQGAPGDTIYF.

On this clonotype itself: With a much larger clone just one base away, this may be a read error. The chain recombines TRBV7-9 with TRBJ1-5, with 10 bases lining up with TRBD1. The germline CDR1 and CDR2 sequences are SEHNR and FQNEAQ (reference sequence). Unmatched junction bases numbered 8, after V lost 5 bases and J lost 4 bases. CDR3 length: 16 residues. In DNA form, the CDR3 reads TGTGCCAGCAGCCAAAGGACAGGGGGTGTAAATCAGCCCCAGCATTTT. As protein: CASSQRTGGVNQPQHF.

To note about this clonotype: Its ends do not fully match the called genes, so a read error is possible. This chain connects TRBV12-3 or TRBV12-4 to TRBJ2-1; 7 bases line up with TRBD1. The CDR3 totals 15 residues. This chain's CDR3 is CANSLGDSTGNEQFF. The CDR3 nucleotides read TGTGCCAACAGTTTAGGGGACAGCACAGGTAATGAGCAGTTCTTC.

On this clonotype itself: This may be a read error: a much more frequent sequence differs by one nucleotide. The chain has TRBV20-1 and TRBJ2-3; TRBD1 aligns across 7 bases. CDR1 DFQATT and CDR2 SNEGSKA come from the germline V gene (reference sequence). The CDR3 extends over 17 amino acids. The trim removed 3 bases at V and 1 base at J, leaving 13 bases unmatched. CDR3 region: CSASPVEGAGGTDTQYF. The CDR3 DNA is TGCAGTGCTAGTCCGGTAGAGGGGGCTGGCGGCACAGATACGCAGTATTTT.

In the case of this clonotype: The junction departs from germline at one end; a sequencing error may be responsible. The rearrangement links TRBV6-5 to TRBJ2-1; 11 bases are a match to TRBD2. The CDR3 loop spans 17 amino acids. CDR1 is MNHEY and CDR2 is SVGAGI in the germline V gene. The chain's CDR3 is CASSYSVWGLADNDQFF. In DNA form, the CDR3 reads TGTGCCAGCAGTTACTCAGTCTGGGGACTAGCGGACAATGACCAGTTCTTC.

About this clonotype itself: One end of the junction is discordant with germline, which a read error may explain. V gene TRBV11-2 combines with J gene TRBJ1-6, with a tentative D call TRBD1 (6 bases). CDR1 and CDR2 from the germline V gene are SGHAT and FQNNGV. The length of the CDR3 is 15 residues. The CDR3 nucleotides are TGTCCCAGCAGCTTAACTCCAGGACAGAATTCACCCCTACACTTT. Its translation: CPSSLTPGQNSPLHF. Full variable domain (outside the CDR3, taken from reference TRBV11-2 and TRBJ1-6): EAGVAQSPRYKIIEKRQSVAFWCNPISGHATLYWYQQILGQGPKLLIQFQNNGVVDDSQLPKDRFSAERLKGVDSTLKIQPAKLEDSAVYLCPSSLTPGQNSPLHFGNGTRLTVT.

Remarks on this clonotype: Mismatch with germline at one junction end may stem from a read error. The V and J genes are TRBV6-6 and TRBJ2-1; D gene unclear. CDR1 is MNHNY, CDR2 SVGAGI, per germline (reference sequence). CDR3 size: 18 residues. This CDR3 reads CASSYPRVRGSTYNGQFF. In DNA, the CDR3 is TGTGCCAGTAGTTACCCCCGCGTCCGAGGCAGTACCTACAATGGGCAGTTCTTC.

In regard to this clonotype: Since the CDR3 does not end with the conserved phenylalanine or tryptophan, this likely comes from a read error. The chain has TRBV6-1 and TRBJ2-3; 12 nucleotides align to TRBD2. J was trimmed by 3 bases and V by 7 bases; bases with no gene match: 8. The CDR3 contains 16 residues. CDR1 MNHNS and CDR2 SASEGT come from the germline V gene. The CDR3 here is CASIPTSGSITDTQYL. CDR3 bases: TGTGCCAGCATACCGACTAGCGGGAGTATTACAGATACGCAGTATCTT.

As to this clonotype: At one end, the junction sequence differs from germline, possibly due to a read error. The gene calls are TRBV29-1 and TRBJ2-7; a possible D gene is TRBD1 (5 bases). CDR3 length equals 12 residues. Germline CDR1 reads SQVTM; CDR2 reads ANQGSEA. This CDR3 is CGVGHDSYEQYF. CDR3 DNA: TGCGGCGTTGGACATGACTCCTACGAGCAGTATTTC.